The present TCR beta chain was sequenced within a study of T cell repertoires in cytomegalovirus infection (dated by TCRdb to the late 2010s). Concerning the study at large: The HLA type of each donor mattered for the analysis, because public TCR beta signatures pointed to carriage of CMV infection along with the matching HLA type.

CDR1 and CDR2 are drawn from the germline V gene: MDHEN, SYDVKM. Taken from cysteine to phenylalanine, the CDR3 has 15 residues. Left in the record is the CDR3 DNA by itself, 45 bases read in frame from the first base. V loses 10 bases at its end and J loses 4 bases; junction bases beyond the gene matches: 11. This clonotype has more than one count but fewer than ten. The target of this receptor is not known. No base-level quality is on record; no much larger clone is a single base apart. Findings and caveats that apply to the study as a whole: The ex vivo response was dominated by HLA-C-restricted CMV-specific TCR beta clonotypes, which also provided the single most frequent clonotype in two of eight donors. In both this cohort and an independent roughly 400-donor cohort, the cumulative frequency of public TCR beta family members distinguished carriers of CMV infection plus the relevant HLA type.

The instrument was an Illumina HiSeq 1500. TCRdb cleaned the public reads at Q25 with fastp, built clones with MiXCR and kept in-frame beta chains. Rows with one shared CDR3 protein collapse into an entry with the most common genes and DNA. Here the sample has some 680,000 distinct CDR3 sequences; roughly 36% occur a single time. Under 3.5% of the sample is in the top ten clones. This sequence was found in a human donor in good health (CMV status not recorded). Some clones in this sample may be carry-over from other donors' samples. What was sequenced was PBMCs. The V and J genes are TRBV28 and TRBJ2-1; 9 junctional bases match TRBD1. This receptor carries the CDR3 CATIRTGVVYNEQFF. The nucleotide sequence is given as TGTGCCACCATAAGGACAGGGGTAGTTTACAATGAGCAGTTCTTC.